The 24 T cell receptor beta chains presented below share a single source sample, sequenced in a study of a mutant IDH1 vaccine in newly diagnosed glioma. The repertoire was sequenced with immunoSEQ multiplex PCR; TCRdb's copy has only in-frame clones and lacks some. The sample comprises approximately 70,000 clones, approximately 79% of which are singletons, and approximately 8.2% rests with the top ten. Time point defined: baseline, week 1 (first vaccination visit). Indicated treatment: pre-vaccination baseline after standard-of-care therapy. The sequencing here drew on PBMCs, taken from a glioma patient treated with radiotherapy, temozolomide or both. The receptors stem from a man between 45 and 60 years old with glioma.

V usage is TRBV30 and J usage is TRBJ2-1; possibly TRBD1 or TRBD2 for D (5 bases each). The CDR3 has 12 residues. V gave up 5 bases and J gave up 6 bases, with 11 bases separating them. Germline CDR1 reads GTSNPN; CDR2 reads SVGIG (reference sequence). CDR3 nucleotides: TGTGCCTGGGCCCGGGACCGCAATGAGCAGTTCTTC. This codes for CAWARDRNEQFF.

This clone was counted only a few times. The chain couples TRBV19 to TRBJ1-6; a weak D match, TRBD1 (5 bases). V was trimmed by 5 bases and J by 0 bases, leaving 14 bases between them. CDR3 length equals 17 residues. Germline loops: CDR1 LNHDA, CDR2 SQIVND (reference sequence). For the CDR3, the DNA is TGTGCCAGTAGTTCGGGACTCCAGAGCTCCTATAATTCACCCCTCCACTTT. It codes for CASSSGLQSSYNSPLHF.

The chain joins TRBV5-8 to TRBJ1-5; tentative D call: TRBD1 (5 bases). Trimming took off 4 bases at V and 8 bases at J, with 10 bases between the two ends. There are 12 residues in the CDR3. Germline V gives CDR1 SGHTS, CDR2 YDEGEE. In nucleotides, the CDR3 is TGTGCCAGCAGCAGGGGAGAGGAGCCCCAGCATTTT. Translating gives CASSRGEEPQHF.

The chain links TRBV5-4 to TRBJ2-7, with D uncertain. This CDR3 has 14 residues. V dropped 4 bases and J dropped 4 bases, with 15 bases sitting between them. Germline V CDR1 and CDR2: SGHNT, YYREEE (reference sequence). The CDR3 DNA reads as TGTGCCAGCAGCCCGGGTGGTAGAACTTACGAGCAGTACTTC. Residues: CASSPGGRTYEQYF. The full variable domain, its missing parts supplied by reference TRBV5-4 and TRBJ2-7, is ETGVTQSPTHLIKTRGQQVTLRCSSQSGHNTVSWYQQALGQGPQFIFQYYREEENGRGNFPPRFSGLQFPNYSSELNVNALELDDSALYLCASSPGGRTYEQYFGPGTRLTVT.

The chain recombines TRBV19 with TRBJ2-2, with D perhaps assigned TRBD1 or TRBD2 (5 bases each). The V gene lost 0 bases and the J gene lost 4 bases, with 9 bases spanning the gap. There are 15 residues in the CDR3. CDR1 and CDR2 (germline): LNHDA, SQIVND (reference sequence). CDR3 residues: CASSIDGGRTGELFF. CDR3 nucleotide sequence: TGTGCCAGTAGTATAGATGGGGGTCGCACCGGGGAGCTGTTTTTT.

The sample holds a few counts of this clone. The chain links TRBV30 to TRBJ2-1; no clear D. The germline gives CDR1 GTSNPN, CDR2 SVGIG (reference sequence). Trimming shortened V by 0 bases and J by 4 bases, and 7 bases separated the two germline ends. This CDR3 is 13 amino acids long. CDR3 nucleotide sequence: TGTGCCTGGAGTGTACAGATGTACAATGAGCAGTTCTTC. Its protein is CAWSVQMYNEQFF.

V usage is TRBV29-1 and J usage is TRBJ1-6, with D tentatively TRBD1 (5 bases). The length of the CDR3 is 13 residues. V lost 4 bases and J lost 7, with 11 bases in between. Germline-derived CDR1 and CDR2 are SQVTM and ANQGSEA. The CDR3: CSVGSGGNSPLHF. The CDR3 DNA is TGCAGCGTTGGATCGGGGGGGAATTCACCCCTCCACTTT.

The V gene is TRBV30, the J gene TRBJ1-1; 9 bases map to TRBD1. Germline assignment: CDR1 GTSNPN and CDR2 SVGIG (reference sequence). The CDR3 covers 15 residues. The trim removed 3 bases at V and 1 base at J, leaving 6 bases unmatched. The CDR3 region is CAWRIAGQGNTEAFF. DNA for the CDR3: TGTGCCTGGAGGATCGCGGGACAGGGGAACACTGAAGCTTTCTTT.

The J gene is TRBJ1-3, the V gene TRBV6-1; unclear D gene. V lost 8 bases, J lost 1 base, and 12 bases lay in between. Germline V lookup: CDR1 MNHNS, CDR2 SASEGT. The CDR3 covers 14 residues. CDR3 protein: CASAQELSGNTIYF. Here the CDR3 DNA reads TGTGCCAGCGCCCAGGAACTATCTGGAAACACCATATATTTT.

The chain uses TRBV7-2 and TRBJ1-1; 8 positions match TRBD1. Germline V lookup: CDR1 SGHTA, CDR2 FQGNSA. This CDR3 comprises 14 residues. Germline trimming cut 5 bases from V and 5 bases from J; bases unmatched to any gene: 7. The CDR3, as DNA: TGTGCCAGCAGCAGGAGACAGGGGTTGACTGAAGCTTTCTTT. It yields the protein CASSRRQGLTEAFF.

This chain connects TRBV5-5 to TRBJ1-5; D gene uncertain. CDR3 length: 16 residues. V lost 2 bases and J lost 6, with 18 bases in between. CDR1 SGHKS and CDR2 YYEKEE come from the germline V gene (reference sequence). CDR3 amino acids: CASSLSPRNVGQPQHF. The CDR3 DNA reads TGTGCCAGCAGCTTATCTCCGCGAAACGTGGGTCAGCCCCAGCATTTT.

The CDR3 loop reads CAWSGGGMLNQPQHF. In DNA form, the CDR3 reads TGTGCCTGGAGTGGCGGGGGAATGCTGAATCAGCCCCAGCATTTT. The chain has TRBV30 and TRBJ1-5, with TRBD1 as a possible D gene (5 bases). The V gene's germline CDR1 is GTSNPN and CDR2 SVGIG (reference sequence). The V end lost 1 base, the J end lost 4 bases, and 14 bases lay between the germline ends. The CDR3 is 15 residues long.

The V and J genes are TRBV4-3 and TRBJ2-5; TRBD2 matches at 10 bases. V lost 3 bases and J lost 9; bases outside the gene matches: 13. The germline V gene has CDR1 LGHNA and CDR2 YSLEER. The CDR3 extends over 16 amino acids. The DNA of the CDR3 is TGCGCCAGCAGCCAGGAAACTAGCGGGGCCGGGGGGCCCCAGTACTTC. This codes for CASSQETSGAGGPQYF.

This chain joins TRBV5-4 and TRBJ1-2; tentatively, D is TRBD1 (6 bases). The length of the CDR3 is 12 residues. The germline gives CDR1 SGHNT, CDR2 YYREEE (reference sequence). Trimming removed 4 bases at V and 4 bases at J, with 8 bases between. This chain's CDR3 is CASSEDSYGYTF. The DNA for the CDR3 is TGTGCCAGCAGCGAGGACAGCTATGGCTACACCTTC.

CDR3 nucleotides: TGTGCCAGTAGGCCGTCAGATTCCTACAATGAGCAGTTCTTC. This encodes CASRPSDSYNEQFF. V is TRBV19 and J is TRBJ2-1, with unresolved D. The CDR3 has 14 residues. Looked up from germline, CDR1 is LNHDA and CDR2 is SQIVND (reference sequence). V was pared by 6 bases and J by 1 base, with 10 bases between.

The chain links TRBV11-2 to TRBJ1-1; no definite D call. V lost 2 bases and J 7 bases, leaving 14 bases between the germline ends. CDR1 is SGHAT, CDR2 FQNNGV, per germline. This CDR3 has 14 amino acids. DNA for the CDR3: TGTGCCAGCAGCTTATGGGCGGGTCCGGTTGAAGCTTTCTTT. This codes for CASSLWAGPVEAFF. Complete variable domain (other parts from reference TRBV11-2 and TRBJ1-1): EAGVAQSPRYKIIEKRQSVAFWCNPISGHATLYWYQQILGQGPKLLIQFQNNGVVDDSQLPKDRFSAERLKGVDSTLKIQPAKLEDSAVYLCASSLWAGPVEAFFGQGTRLTVV.

The chain couples TRBV4-1 to TRBJ1-2, with TRBD1 as a possible D gene (6 bases). The V end lost 1 base, the J end lost 4 bases, and 19 bases lay between the germline ends. The CDR3 is 17 residues long. The germline gives CDR1 MGHRA, CDR2 YSYEKL. In DNA, the CDR3 is TGCGCCAGCAGCCAAGTACTAGGAACAGGGACCGCCTATGGCTACACCTTC. It codes for CASSQVLGTGTAYGYTF.

The CDR3 loop is CASSRTGYQPQHF. The CDR3 DNA reads as TGTGCCAGCAGCCGGACAGGCTATCAGCCCCAGCATTTT. The rearrangement links TRBV6-1 to TRBJ1-5, with TRBD1 identical over 7 bases. Per the germline V gene, CDR1 is MNHNS and CDR2 is SASEGT. The CDR3 loop spans 13 amino acids. V shed 6 bases and J 5 bases; nucleotides not matched to a gene: 4.

The chain couples TRBV4-1 to TRBJ2-7, with 7 bases lining up with TRBD2. Germline values: CDR1 MGHRA, CDR2 YSYEKL. V gave up 4 bases and J gave up 0 bases; unmatched junction bases: 6. The CDR3 runs 15 residues. The CDR3 DNA sequence: TGCGCCAGCAGCCCCCGGGAGGTGAGCTCCTACGAGCAGTACTTC. Residues: CASSPREVSSYEQYF.

The chain employs TRBV7-9 and TRBJ2-3; 11 bases fit TRBD1. After removal of 5 bases from V and 3 bases from J, the junction contained 10 bases not matched to a gene. This CDR3 contains 17 residues. Germline lookup yields CDR1 SEHNR and CDR2 FQNEAQ (reference sequence). The CDR3 DNA reads TGTGCCAGCAGCCCACGGGACAGGGGGTATGCAACAGATACGCAGTATTTT. Protein: CASSPRDRGYATDTQYF.

V is TRBV10-3 and J is TRBJ2-3; 10 bases map to TRBD1. Trimming removed 0 bases from V and 4 bases from J; junction bases left unmatched: 4. Germline V gene sequence: CDR1 ENHRY, CDR2 SYGVKD. The CDR3 is 16 residues long. The CDR3: CAISESTGGRADTQYF. CDR3 nucleotides: TGTGCCATCAGTGAGTCGACAGGGGGCCGGGCAGATACGCAGTATTTT.

The gene calls are TRBV5-4 and TRBJ1-2, with D unclear. The CDR3 length is 15 residues. The V end was cut by 4 bases, the J end by 8 bases, with 21 bases between. Per germline, CDR1 SGHNT and CDR2 YYREEE (reference sequence). Here the CDR3 reads CASSPGEGSNSGYTF. The CDR3 coding sequence is TGTGCCAGCAGCCCGGGAGAAGGGTCTAATAGCGGCTACACCTTC.

This clone was seen a few times. This same CDR3 is encoded by further DNA sequences in the sample. The J gene is TRBJ2-7, the V gene TRBV20-1; 7 positions match TRBD1. The trim removed 6 bases at V and 3 bases at J, leaving 2 bases unmatched. The CDR3 runs to 11 residues. Germline loops: CDR1 DFQATT, CDR2 SNEGSKA (reference sequence). CDR3 sequence: CSARDSYEQYF. Here the CDR3 DNA reads TGCAGTGCCCGGGACAGCTACGAGCAGTACTTC.

This sequence joins TRBV20-1 and TRBJ1-2; TRBD1 is a possible D gene (6 bases). Germline V gene data show CDR1 as DFQATT and CDR2 as SNEGSKA (reference sequence). The CDR3 consists of 11 residues. Trimming removed 7 bases from V and 5 bases from J, with 11 bases in between. In DNA form, the CDR3 reads TGCAGTGTTCACAGGGATTATGGCTACACCTTC. Translated, it gives CSVHRDYGYTF.